Here is one T cell receptor (beta chain) with its context. No cognate antigen has been identified for it. No much larger clone is present one base from it, and per-base qualities are unavailable. The data were obtained in a study of blood T cell repertoires in COVID-19 (dated by TCRdb to about 2020). A note on the overall study: The collaborator samples originated in the United States, Italy and Spain and spanned the acute and convalescent phases of COVID-19. The material from the prospective study consisted of cDNA or gDNA derived from T cells, B-cell-depleted T cells, or PBMCs. A de-identified subject ID, COVID-19 status, age in years and sex were almost always included in the sample metadata. Samples were obtained from the ongoing ImmuneRACE study (first 160 participants) and from 1,200 or so subjects provided by 6 global collaborators. The dataset comprised deeply sampled blood TCRbeta repertoires from subjects exposed to, actively infected with, or recovered from COVID-19. A freely available public database, intended as a resource for researchers studying the immune response to SARS-CoV-2, is where the repertoires were released. Where HLA class I and class II types were available, the types were taken from metadata supplied by the sample provider, not from assay-based typing. The paper's findings and limits, for the study overall: The quantity of clinical and demographic metadata differed by source and by participant and was supplied without curation.

The immunoSEQ Assay, a bias-controlled multiplex PCR, was used to amplify TCRbeta CDR3 regions from genomic DNA. Concerning the study's data processing: The number of nucleated cells in each sample was estimated from the amplification of reference gene primers within the assay. To quantify the absolute abundance of each unique TCRbeta CDR3 rearrangement, sequence reads were collapsed and filtered. For each sample, productive Simpson clonality was calculated as the square root of Simpson's diversity index across productive rearrangements. The table comes from immuneACCESS by way of TCRdb, which keeps in-frame sequences with V and J called. Part of the clones is missing from these tables; in studies checked, under half for an unresolved V gene and the rest for unknown reasons. The D gene and trimming were derived from the DNA, and the V and J assignments and clone size from that table. The sample table records about 58,000 clones; around 85% of these occur just once. The top ten clones comprise 7.5% to 9.5% of the sample.

Trimming costs V 3 bases and J 2 bases, and their ends lie 14 bases apart. CDR1 and CDR2 are read off the germline V gene (reference sequence) as SGHKS and YYEKEE. From cysteine to phenylalanine, the CDR3 is 15 amino acids long. Only the CDR3 region is kept as DNA, spanning 45 bases read in frame from base 1. The collaborating institutions used their own protocols to collect whole blood in K2EDTA tubes. For TCRbeta analysis, collaborators shipped samples as frozen whole blood, isolated PBMCs, or DNA extracted from either of those sample types. The chain was built from TRBV5-5 and TRBJ1-2; the best D guess is TRBD1, with 6 bases matching. The origin of this receptor is a woman between 70 and 85 years old with active COVID-19. Specimen: peripheral blood. The DNA sequence follows: TGTGCCAGCAGCTCTCGGGGGGCCTTCAACTATGGCTACACCTTC. It specifies CASSSRGAFNYGYTF.